This T cell receptor beta chain was identified during a study of beta chain features in type 1 diabetes. Findings and caveats of the study: All four CD4+ subsets from Type 1 diabetes patients carried moderately but significantly shorter TCRB CDR3s. The VDJ junctions of type 1 diabetes patients carried fewer insertions and more deletions. In the patient group, naive, central memory and Treg TCRB repertoires seemed more alike than in the healthy donor group.

All of the isolated RNA was reverse transcribed, so expressed TCRB transcripts were sequenced. Libraries were prepared by immunoSEQ multiplex PCR; TCRdb keeps only in-frame clonotypes and omits some of them. The sample includes 150,000 to 200,000 clones, around 8.4% seen only once; the top ten take under 0.65%. Heparinised blood was drawn once per donor, averaging roughly 0.11 L. This CDR3 has 15 residues. The V and J ends lost 6 bases and 4 bases, in that order; junction bases with no gene match: 10. Germline-derived CDR1 and CDR2 are MDHEN and SYDVKM. This clone was found a few times. Its specificity is not known.

The rearrangement uses TRBV28 and TRBJ2-7; TRBD1 aligns across 9 bases. The origin of this receptor is a woman aged 18-29 years with type 1 diabetes. The sequencing input was central memory CD4+ T cells from blood. The CDR3 DNA follows: TGTGCCAGCAGGGCGGGGGACAGGGTGAAATACGAGCAGTACTTC. Protein product: CASRAGDRVKYEQYF. The full variable domain, rest sourced from reference TRBV28 and TRBJ2-7, is DVKVTQSSRYLVKRTGEKVFLECVQDMDHENMFWYRQDPGLGLRLIYFSYDVKMKEKGDIPEGYSVSREKKERFSLILESASTNQTSMYLCASRAGDRVKYEQYFGPGTRLTVT.